This T cell receptor (beta chain) was recovered during a study of T cells in women clearing cervical HPV infection (dated by TCRdb to the late 2010s). Notes on the research overall: The cases were 25 women with histologically confirmed HPV16-related CIN3 or worse, and 2 of those women had invasive cancers. The controls were 25 or so women whose single incident HPV16 infection cleared within 12 months with no development of precancer or cancer. Case blood was taken at the visit when the lesion was first identified, whereas control blood was taken when infection was no longer detected. For cases, the median interval between lesion detection and blood sampling was about 140 days, with an interquartile range of about 80 to 210 days. Cases were matched to controls by age within five years and by the year the sample was collected. Since only a few of the women had HLA typing available, the possibility that HLA type was acting as a confounder could not be ruled out. Quality controls consisted of five blinded duplicates per group, for a total of roughly 60 samples made up of approximately 50 participants and around ten replicates. A median age of approximately 34 years was observed in cases versus 38 to 45 in controls, and no significant differences in baseline characteristics were found. The parent cohort enrolled 10,000 or so women aged 18 or older in Guanacaste, Costa Rica, during about 1992 to 1994 and followed them for roughly seven years. Nested within Costa Rica's Guanacaste HPV Natural History Study, an exploratory proof-of-principle case-control study compared TCR repertoires across cervical HPV16 outcomes.

TCR beta CDR3 regions were amplified by multiplex PCR using the immunoSEQ assay from an average of about 1.2 ug genomic DNA per sample. Primer bias was corrected in the assay by using a complete synthetic TCR repertoire to establish an amplification baseline. Amplicons were sequenced on the Illumina platform. In the source study's methods: Sequence errors were corrected by clustering with frequency ratios and a modified nearest-neighbor algorithm, and the sequences were then analyzed in the immunoSEQ Analyzer using IMGT gene definitions. At each rarefaction depth, TCR richness and evenness were averaged across 20 rarefaction repeats, and any sample with fewer sequences than the depth was left out. Wilcoxon rank sum tests with FDR correction were used to compare relative abundances of V, D and J genes between the groups. In the blinded duplicates, the intraclass correlation was about 96% for TCR richness and averaged about 79% across 65 to 85 gene segments. TCRdb took over this immuneACCESS table, retaining in-frame rearrangements with V and J assigned. Such tables are incomplete; in checked studies, under half of the missing clones stem from an unresolved V gene, and the remainder is unexplained. The DNA was the basis for D and trimming; V, J and clone size are from that table. This specimen's table enumerates fewer than 30,000 clones. Of the sample, about 2.8% is held by the ten largest clones.

Broad study findings and their caveats: Random forest classifiers combining richness and V gene abundances distinguished cases from controls with an estimated AUC of more than 0.8. The cross-sectional design could not show whether the associations came before the infection or were a result of it, and neither effector/memory subsets nor HPV-specific T cells were isolated. CIN3+ cases had significantly higher TCR repertoire richness than controls across sequencing depths, but evenness did not differ between the groups. Because the number of T cells in each sample was unknown, differences in richness could reflect differing T-cell content rather than repertoire biology.

Every participant had a single incident cervical HPV16 infection, and women with prevalent HPV16 infections were excluded. Cervical HPV DNA was detected by MY09/MY11 PCR, and genotyping was performed by dot-blot hybridization. Fifteen mL of heparinized blood were centrifuged, and the buffy coat was split into aliquots, frozen at -30 degrees C, and then kept at -80 degrees C. QIAGEN kits were used to extract genomic DNA from buffy coat specimens. Concerning this clone: There is no known antigen for this receptor.

The TCR was taken from a woman between 18 and 70 years old with a cervical HPV16 infection that either progressed to CIN3+ or cleared (not recorded which). Sequencing was performed on blood buffy coat.

The covered CDR3 bases are TGCAGTGCCCGAACAGGGAACACTGAA. Its protein is CSARTGNTE. The CDR3 in its entirety is CSARTGNTEAFF. Here the chain combines TRBV20-1 and TRBJ1-1; TRBD1 is perhaps the D gene, given 5 matching bases. The sequenced fragment ends 3 residues before the CDR3 boundary, so the rest is inferred from the germline J gene. V loses 6 bases, J loses 1 base, and the germline ends lie 9 bases apart. From the germline V gene (reference sequence), CDR1 is DFQATT and CDR2 is SNEGSKA. The CDR3 goes from the cysteine to the phenylalanine over 12 residues. Sequencing covers 27 bases of the CDR3, shown here with the frame starting at base 1.